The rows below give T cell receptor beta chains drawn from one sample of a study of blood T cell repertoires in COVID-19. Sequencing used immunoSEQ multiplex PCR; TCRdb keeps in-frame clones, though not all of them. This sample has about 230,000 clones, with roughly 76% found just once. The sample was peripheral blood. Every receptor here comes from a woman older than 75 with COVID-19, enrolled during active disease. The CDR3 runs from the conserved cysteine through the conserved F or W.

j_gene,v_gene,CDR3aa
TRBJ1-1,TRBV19,CASRTGFYTEAFF
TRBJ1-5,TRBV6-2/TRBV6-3,CASSFSGQGFRGNQPQHF
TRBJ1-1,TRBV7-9,CASSLRAMNTEAFF
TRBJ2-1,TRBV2,CASSSGTSGMDEQFF
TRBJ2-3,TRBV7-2,CASSLAGRGSTDTQYF
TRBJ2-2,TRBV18,CASSPLGSGGSGELFF
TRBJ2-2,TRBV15,CATGTFNTGELFF
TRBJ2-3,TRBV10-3,CAIRTSGATDTQYF
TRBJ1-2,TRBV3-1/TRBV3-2,CASSQGREGNGYTF
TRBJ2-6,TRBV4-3,CASSREFSGANVLTF
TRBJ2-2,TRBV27,CASTSRLQGAGGELFF
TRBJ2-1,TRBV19,CASSGPGTSATEQFF
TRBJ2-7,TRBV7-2,CASSLGDRVAYEQYF
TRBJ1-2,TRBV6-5,CASSPEGRLYGYTF
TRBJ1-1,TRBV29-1,CSSVNSFEAFF
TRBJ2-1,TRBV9,CASSVTGEYYNEQFF
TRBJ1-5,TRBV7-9,CASSRQGQQPQHF
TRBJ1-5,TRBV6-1,CASSEAPRNQPQHF
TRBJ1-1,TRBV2,CASSARTGAMNTEAFF
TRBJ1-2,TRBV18,CASSPLETFQVNYGYTF
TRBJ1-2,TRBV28,CASMSDFPNYGYTF
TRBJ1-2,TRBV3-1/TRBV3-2,CASSQDFRGIAGYTF
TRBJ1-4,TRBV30,CAWRGDGLGKLFF
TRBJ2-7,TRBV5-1,CASSLGTVAYEQYF
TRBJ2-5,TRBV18,CASSLVQGQETQYF
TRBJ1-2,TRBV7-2,CASSLNQGRRGGYTF
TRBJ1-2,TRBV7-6,CASSYRDRADGYTF
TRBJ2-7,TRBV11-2,CASSAGGEQYF
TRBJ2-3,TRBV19,CASSPLSGSRNTQYF
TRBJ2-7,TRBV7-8,CASSLGGGTSSYEQYF
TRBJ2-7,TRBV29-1,CSVEDRGFGAYEQYF
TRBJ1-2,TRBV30,CAWKGQGFF
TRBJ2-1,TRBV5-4,CASSLGEGSYNEQFF
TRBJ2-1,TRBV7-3,CASSFLAGSSYNEQFF
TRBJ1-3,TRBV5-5,CASSGQGSSGNTIYF
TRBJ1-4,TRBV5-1,CASSFSDAGPEKLFF
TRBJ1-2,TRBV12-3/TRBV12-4,CASSPQRNYGYTF
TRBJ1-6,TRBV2,CASSQGYYNSPLHF
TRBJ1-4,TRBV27,CASSSSNAEKLFF
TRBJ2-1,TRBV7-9,CASGTSGGLQFF
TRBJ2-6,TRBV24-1,CATSPYISSGANVLTF